The 30 T cell receptor beta chains below come from one sample, sequenced in a study of blood T cells in healthy people across ages. A J-beta primer mix and a sample-barcoded 5' primer were used in a second PCR of roughly 7 to 12 cycles. Via MiXCR, TCRdb re-called the 5' RACE reads, giving one row per CDR3 protein. The sample records hundreds of thousands of distinct CDR3 sequences, around 50% being singletons. Sequenced material: blood. Source of these receptors: a woman older than 75 in good health.

CDR3 sequence (DNA): TGCAGCGTCGGGGTGAACACCGGGGAGCTGTTTTTT. This codes for CSVGVNTGELFF. The chain recombines TRBV29-1 with TRBJ2-2; TRBD2 is a possible D gene (5 bases). This CDR3 has 12 amino acids. Trimming cost V 6 bases and J 1 base, with 6 bases left between them. The germline CDR1 and CDR2 sequences are SQVTM and ANQGSEA.

The gene calls are TRBV5-1 and TRBJ2-7, with D perhaps TRBD2 (6 bases). The CDR3 is made up of 14 amino acids. V shed 4 bases and J shed 2 bases, with 13 bases lying between them. Per germline, CDR1 SGHRS and CDR2 YFSETQ. The CDR3 DNA is TGCGCCAGCAGCGGGGGAGGTCATACCTACGAGCAGTACTTC. Translated, it gives CASSGGGHTYEQYF.

This clonotype was counted between two and nine times. The chain carries TRBV5-1 and TRBJ2-2, with 10 bases that match TRBD2. The trim removed 2 bases at V and 5 bases at J, leaving 6 bases unmatched. Germline V gene lookup returns CDR1 SGHRS and CDR2 YFSETQ. This CDR3 comprises 16 residues. CDR3: CASSFIAGGGTGELFF. CDR3 DNA: TGCGCCAGCAGCTTCATAGCGGGAGGAGGAACCGGGGAGCTGTTTTTT.

This clonotype was seen only a few times. This may come from a read error, since a much larger clone is one base off. The chain has TRBV6-6 and TRBJ2-7; TRBD2 matches 10 bases. V lost 11 bases, J lost 7 bases, and 14 bases stayed unmatched. The CDR3 has 14 amino acids. Germline CDR1 and CDR2: MNHNY and SVGAGI (reference sequence). CDR3: CASKGTSGNNEQYF. In DNA form, the CDR3 reads TGTGCCTCAAAAGGCACTAGCGGGAACAATGAGCAGTACTTC.

This clonotype appeared many times. The rearrangement joins TRBV29-1 to TRBJ2-1; possibly TRBD1 or TRBD2 for D (5 bases each). V lost 6 bases to trimming and J lost 8 bases, with 14 bases between them. There are 12 residues in the CDR3. Per the germline V gene, CDR1 is SQVTM and CDR2 is ANQGSEA. This CDR3 is CSVGMRGYEQFF. CDR3 in DNA: TGCAGCGTAGGGATGAGGGGCTATGAGCAGTTCTTC.

This clonotype was picked up many times. The J gene is TRBJ1-5, the V gene TRBV6-2 or TRBV6-3; the D is unclear. The CDR3 contains 13 residues. The V gene lost 7 bases and the J gene lost 2 bases, with 9 bases spanning the gap. The germline V gene encodes CDR1 MNHEY and CDR2 SVGEGT. The CDR3 is CASKGDGNQPQHF. CDR3 in DNA: TGTGCCAGCAAGGGAGATGGCAATCAGCCCCAGCATTTT.

This clonotype was detected only a few times. The chain recombines TRBV6-6 with TRBJ2-3; no definite D call. The germline V gene encodes CDR1 MNHNY and CDR2 SVGAGI (reference sequence). V dropped 7 bases and J dropped 0 bases, with 11 bases sitting between them. The CDR3 contains 14 residues. CDR3 loop: CASMLSSSTDTQYF. CDR3 coding DNA: TGTGCCAGCATGTTGTCTAGTAGCACAGATACGCAGTATTTT.

The chain has TRBV11-2 and TRBJ2-3, with unresolved D. V gave up 3 bases and J gave up 2 bases, with 9 bases separating them. The CDR3 is 14 residues long. Germline V gene sequence: CDR1 SGHAT, CDR2 FQNNGV. In nucleotides, the CDR3 is TGTGCCAGCAGCTTTGCGGAACCCACAGATACGCAGTATTTT. This encodes CASSFAEPTDTQYF.

Concerning this clonotype: A much larger clone differs from this one at a single base, so this may be a read error. J is TRBJ2-5 and V is TRBV28; maybe TRBD2 (6 bases). Germline lookup yields CDR1 MDHEN and CDR2 SYDVKM. Trimming took off 7 bases at V and 11 bases at J, with 26 bases between the two ends. CDR3 length: 15 amino acids. DNA of the CDR3: TGTGCCAGCATCAACCGGGGGAGGTCGGTACATGAGCAGTACTTC. Amino acid sequence: CASINRGRSVHEQYF. The variable domain in full, completed from reference TRBV28 and TRBJ2-5, reads DVKVTQSSRYLVKRTGEKVFLECVQDMDHENMFWYRQDPGLGLRLIYFSYDVKMKEKGDIPEGYSVSREKKERFSLILESASTNQTSMYLCASINRGRSVHEQYFGPGTRLLVL.

J is TRBJ2-7 and V is TRBV20-1; 10 positions match TRBD2. Per germline, CDR1 DFQATT and CDR2 SNEGSKA (reference sequence). This CDR3 comprises 16 residues. V lost 3 bases and J lost 0; bases outside the gene matches: 8. CDR3 sequence (DNA): TGCAGTGCTAGGCTAGCGGGGGCAAAAATCTCCTACGAGCAGTACTTC. Residues: CSARLAGAKISYEQYF.

There are many counts of this clonotype. The CDR3: CATSDWGGGSETQYF. The CDR3 DNA follows: TGTGCCACCAGTGATTGGGGGGGAGGTTCCGAGACCCAGTACTTC. This chain uses TRBV24-1 with TRBJ2-5; 7 positions agree with TRBD2. Germline trimming cut 2 bases from V and 5 bases from J; bases unmatched to any gene: 7. CDR3 length: 15 amino acids. Per the germline V gene, CDR1 is KGHDR and CDR2 is SFDVKD.

V and J are TRBV6-5 and TRBJ2-5, with D possibly matching TRBD1 (6 bases). The CDR3 contains 14 residues. Looked up from germline, CDR1 is MNHEY and CDR2 is SVGAGI. Trimming shortened V by 9 bases and J by 4 bases, and 18 bases separated the two germline ends. The CDR3 region has the DNA TGTGCCAGTGCGTACCGGACAGCCCGAGAGACCCAGTACTTC. The encoded protein is CASAYRTARETQYF.

This clonotype showed up just a few times. The chain is built from TRBV7-9 and TRBJ2-1; 7 bases align to TRBD2. This CDR3 contains 16 residues. V shed 1 base, J shed 0 bases, and the junction held 3 bases outside the gene matches. Per the germline V gene, CDR1 is SEHNR and CDR2 is FQNEAQ (reference sequence). CDR3 nucleotides: TGTGCCAGCAGCTTAGTGCGGGGGAGCTCCTACAATGAGCAGTTCTTC. Its protein product is CASSLVRGSSYNEQFF.

This clonotype was counted many times. This chain links TRBV2 with TRBJ1-1; D unclear. There are 13 residues in the CDR3. Trimming pared 5 bases from V and 10 bases from J, leaving 17 bases between. Germline CDR1 reads SNHLY; CDR2 reads FYNNEI. CDR3 coding DNA: TGTGCCAGCAGTCCTGACATCCCGCGGGGAGCTTTCTTT. It codes for CASSPDIPRGAFF. Looking up the rest from reference TRBV2 and TRBJ1-1 gives the full variable domain: EPEVTQTPSHQVTQMGQEVILRCVPISNHLYFYWYRQILGQKVEFLVSFYNNEISEKSEIFDDQFSVERPDGSNFTLKIRSTKLEDSAMYFCASSPDIPRGAFFGQGTRLTVV.

This clonotype has at least ten counts. V is TRBV20-1 and J is TRBJ2-7; 7 nucleotides align to TRBD1. The germline gives CDR1 DFQATT, CDR2 SNEGSKA (reference sequence). This CDR3 comprises 13 residues. After removal of 6 bases from V and 2 bases from J, the junction contained 7 bases not matched to a gene. DNA for the CDR3: TGCAGTGCGAGGACAGGCCTGGCCTACGAGCAGTACTTC. As protein: CSARTGLAYEQYF.

This clonotype came up many times. The V gene is TRBV10-1, the J gene TRBJ2-3; weak D call: TRBD2 (6 bases). V was shortened by 4 bases and J by 14 bases, with 16 bases between the two germline ends. Germline V gene lookup returns CDR1 WNHNN and CDR2 SYGVQD (reference sequence). The CDR3 covers 12 residues. The CDR3 spells CASSGFGRAVYF. DNA for the CDR3: TGCGCCAGCAGTGGATTCGGGAGAGCAGTGTATTTT.

Of note for this clonotype: A much larger clonotype is one base distant, so this may be a read error. The DNA of the CDR3 is TGTGCCAGCAGCATACAGAGAGGGACCACGTCTGAGCAGTACTTC. Its translation is CASSIQRGTTSEQYF. The chain carries TRBV7-9 and TRBJ2-4; D could derive from TRBD1 or TRBD2 (5 bases each). Between the trimmed V and J ends, which lost 5 bases and 13 bases, there was a span of 24 bases. The CDR3 has 15 residues. The germline CDR1 and CDR2 sequences are SEHNR and FQNEAQ (reference sequence).

The chain employs TRBV6-6 and TRBJ2-3, with 10 bases identical to TRBD2. Germline values: CDR1 MNHNY, CDR2 SVGAGI (reference sequence). The J segment lost 6 bases and the V segment lost 0 bases, leaving 6 bases of the junction unmatched. The length of the CDR3 is 16 residues. In nucleotides, the CDR3 is TGTGCCAGCAGTTACTCGATAGGGACTAGCGATGATACGCAGTATTTT. Protein: CASSYSIGTSDDTQYF.

This clonotype was counted at least ten times. The V call is TRBV5-1, the J call TRBJ2-5; the D gene could be TRBD1 or TRBD2 (5 bases each). V was cut by 0 bases and J by 4 bases, with 16 bases left in between. Germline V gene lookup returns CDR1 SGHRS and CDR2 YFSETQ. The CDR3 is 16 residues long. CDR3 DNA sequence: TGCGCCAGCAGCTTGGACCTATTGGTTGGGGGAGAGACCCAGTACTTC. This gives the protein CASSLDLLVGGETQYF.

J is TRBJ1-1 and V is TRBV6-6; tentatively, D is TRBD1 (5 bases). Germline-derived CDR1 and CDR2 are MNHNY and SVGAGI (reference sequence). Trimming pared 5 bases from V and 2 bases from J, leaving 9 bases between. The CDR3 loop spans 13 amino acids. The CDR3 nucleotides are TGTGCCAGCAGTAAACAGGTCAACACTGAAGCTTTCTTT. This gives the protein CASSKQVNTEAFF.

Worth noting for this clonotype: Just one base apart from a much larger clone, this may be a read error. The chain has TRBV5-1 and TRBJ2-5; D is unclear. CDR1 SGHRS and CDR2 YFSETQ come from the germline V gene. The CDR3 has 13 residues. The ends were cut back, 3 bases at V and 11 bases at J, with 17 bases in the middle. DNA for the CDR3: TGCGCCAGCAGCTCCCCAAGTAACAATGAGCAGTACTTC. Protein sequence: CASSSPSNNEQYF.

This clonotype was observed a few times. The chain is built from TRBV19 and TRBJ2-1; D is undetermined. This CDR3 is 15 amino acids long. With 9 bases removed from V and 0 bases from J, the gap between germline ends came to 15 bases. Germline V gene data show CDR1 as LNHDA and CDR2 as SQIVND (reference sequence). The CDR3 DNA reads as TGTGCCAGCTCGTTCGGCCCCAGCTCCTACAATGAGCAGTTCTTC. It encodes CASSFGPSSYNEQFF.

This clonotype occurred many times. The chain uses TRBV20-1 and TRBJ2-1; D unresolved. V was trimmed by 7 bases and J by 5 bases, leaving 15 bases between them. This CDR3 comprises 13 residues. Per germline, CDR1 DFQATT and CDR2 SNEGSKA (reference sequence). For the CDR3, the DNA is TGCAGTGTCTCTAGGACGGCCAACAATGAGCAGTTCTTC. The encoded protein is CSVSRTANNEQFF.

Regarding this clonotype: The junction departs from germline at one end; a sequencing error may be responsible. This chain uses TRBV7-7 with TRBJ2-1; no clear D gene. From germline, CDR1 is SSHAT and CDR2 FNYEAQ (reference sequence). CDR3 size: 15 residues. CDR3 residues: CASSPNDGSGFEQFF. Here the CDR3 DNA reads TGTGCTAGCAGCCCAAACGACGGGTCCGGGTTTGAGCAGTTCTTC.

The rearrangement links TRBV29-1 to TRBJ2-5; 13 nucleotides match TRBD2. This CDR3 region has 15 residues. V shed 3 bases, J shed 7 bases, and the junction held 8 bases outside the gene matches. Per germline, CDR1 SQVTM and CDR2 ANQGSEA. The CDR3 region is CSVDGLAGAGGTQYF. As DNA, the CDR3 is TGCAGCGTTGACGGACTAGCGGGGGCGGGAGGGACCCAGTACTTC.

The chain uses TRBV20-1 and TRBJ1-2, with D possibly being TRBD1 (5 bases). Germline V gives CDR1 DFQATT, CDR2 SNEGSKA (reference sequence). This CDR3 region has 15 residues. The V end lost 5 bases, the J end lost 8 bases, and 24 bases lay between the germline ends. The CDR3 loop is CSAHEEGIVGGGYTF. CDR3 bases: TGCAGTGCTCACGAGGAGGGGATCGTTGGTGGGGGCTACACCTTC.

This clonotype has only one observation. The CDR3 nucleotides read TGCGCCAGCAGCCGAGTGACAACTAATACCAACGAGCAGTACTTC. Its translation: CASSRVTTNTNEQYF. The chain combines TRBV5-1 with TRBJ2-7, with D unresolved. The V gene's germline CDR1 is SGHRS and CDR2 YFSETQ. CDR3 size: 15 residues. Trimming left V 4 bases short and J 5 bases short, with 19 bases between.

The table lists this clonotype with a few counts. J is TRBJ1-1 and V is TRBV7-2; maybe TRBD1 (6 bases). CDR1 is SGHTA and CDR2 is FQGNSA in the germline V gene. Trimming pared 2 bases from V and 1 base from J, leaving 11 bases between. This CDR3 is built from 15 residues. CDR3: CASSLLGASNTEAFF. The CDR3 nucleotides read TGTGCCAGCAGCTTATTGGGGGCTTCGAACACTGAAGCTTTCTTT. The full variable domain, rest sourced from reference TRBV7-2 and TRBJ1-1, is GAGVSQSPSNKVTEKGKDVELRCDPISGHTALYWYRQSLGQGLEFLIYFQGNSAPDKSGLPSDRFSAERTGGSVSTLTIQRTQQEDSAVYLCASSLLGASNTEAFFGQGTRLTVV.

This clonotype was counted between two and nine times. The chain combines TRBV2 with TRBJ2-5; 7 bases are a match to TRBD1. Germline trimming cut 4 bases from V and 1 base from J; bases unmatched to any gene: 6. The CDR3 totals 15 residues. CDR1 is SNHLY, CDR2 FYNNEI, per germline. The CDR3 nucleotides are TGTGCCAGCAGTGGACAGGGCGGCCCCCAAGAGACCCAGTACTTC. Its translation: CASSGQGGPQETQYF. The entire variable domain, with the rest obtained from reference TRBV2 and TRBJ2-5, is as follows: EPEVTQTPSHQVTQMGQEVILRCVPISNHLYFYWYRQILGQKVEFLVSFYNNEISEKSEIFDDQFSVERPDGSNFTLKIRSTKLEDSAMYFCASSGQGGPQETQYFGPGTRLLVL.

V is TRBV27 and J is TRBJ2-5; 7 bases align to TRBD2. Germline assignment: CDR1 MNHEY and CDR2 SMNVEV (reference sequence). The CDR3 consists of 17 residues. V lost 5 bases to trimming and J lost 7 bases; unmatched junction nucleotides: 19. For the CDR3, the DNA is TGTGCCAGCAGTCCACGTCGGGAGGTCCTAGGGTTCGGGACCCAGTACTTC. Its protein is CASSPRREVLGFGTQYF.